Below are 27 T cell receptor beta chains sequenced from a single sample in a study of multiple sclerosis patients with progressive multifocal leukoencephalopathy. Method: immunoSEQ multiplex PCR; TCRdb's copy keeps in-frame clones and lacks some. The data show 25,000 to 30,000 clones, about 88% seen once. Regarding time point: before natalizumab initiation. Sequenced: PBMCs. The receptors were gathered from a human donor with multiple sclerosis.

This clone was counted a few times. V is TRBV19 and J is TRBJ2-4, with D perhaps assigned TRBD1 or TRBD2 (6 bases each). In germline, CDR1 is LNHDA, CDR2 SQIVND (reference sequence). The CDR3 length is 16 residues. With 1 base removed from V and 5 bases from J, the gap between germline ends came to 15 bases. CDR3 bases: TGTGCCAGTAGTATAGGGGGGGCCCCCAATGAAAACATTCAGTACTTC. Residues: CASSIGGAPNENIQYF. Variable domain in full (rest from reference TRBV19 and TRBJ2-4): DGGITQSPKYLFRKEGQNVTLSCEQNLNHDAMYWYRQDPGQGLRLIYYSQIVNDFQKGDIAEGYSVSREKKESFPLTVTSAQKNPTAFYLCASSIGGAPNENIQYFGAGTRLSVL.

This clone was counted a single time. The V call is TRBV5-8, the J call TRBJ2-3, with D possibly matching TRBD1 (5 bases). The CDR3 runs 15 residues. Germline CDR1 is SGHTS and CDR2 is YDEGEE. The V end was cut by 0 bases, the J end by 3 bases, with 11 bases between. CDR3 sequence: CASSLGRGWTDTQYF. CDR3 sequence (DNA): TGTGCCAGCAGCTTGGGTAGGGGCTGGACAGATACGCAGTATTTT.

The rearrangement joins TRBV18 to TRBJ1-1; D is undetermined. The CDR3 consists of 14 residues. V was clipped by 6 bases and J by 4 bases, with 15 bases between them. Germline-derived CDR1 and CDR2 are KGHSH and LQKENI. CDR3: CASSPLELRTEAFF. The CDR3 DNA follows: TGTGCCAGCTCGCCCTTGGAGTTGCGCACTGAAGCTTTCTTT.

The V gene is TRBV7-9, the J gene TRBJ1-6; no clear D gene. CDR3 size: 12 residues. Germline V gene data show CDR1 as SEHNR and CDR2 as FQNEAQ (reference sequence). V lost 7 bases, J lost 10 bases, and 11 bases lay in between. Here the CDR3 reads CASTVGGSPLHF. The CDR3 DNA sequence: TGTGCCAGCACCGTGGGTGGCTCACCCCTCCACTTT.

The genes are TRBV5-6 and TRBJ2-5, with 8 bases matching TRBD1. The CDR3 loop spans 15 amino acids. Germline V lookup: CDR1 SGHDT, CDR2 YYEEEE. J lost 4 bases, V lost 4 bases, and 9 bases had no gene match. The CDR3 sequence: CASSQPTGGAETQYF. The DNA of the CDR3 is TGTGCCAGCAGCCAGCCAACAGGGGGAGCAGAGACCCAGTACTTC.

The chain carries TRBV5-1 and TRBJ2-1, with D perhaps TRBD1 (6 bases). The CDR3 is 19 amino acids. The V end was cut by 0 bases, the J end by 0 bases, with 19 bases between. Germline V gene sequence: CDR1 SGHRS, CDR2 YFSETQ. CDR3 nucleotide sequence: TGCGCCAGCAGCTTGGAGGCAGGGGTCCGGGTAGGCTCCTACAATGAGCAGTTCTTC. It encodes CASSLEAGVRVGSYNEQFF.

The chain has TRBV15 and TRBJ1-2, with a weak D call TRBD1 (5 bases). CDR3 size: 14 residues. V lost 5 bases to trimming and J lost 3 bases, with 13 bases between them. The germline V gene encodes CDR1 LNHNV and CDR2 YYDKDF (reference sequence). The CDR3 DNA follows: TGTGCCACCAGCGAAAACGAGGGGTACTATGGCTACACCTTC. This sequence encodes CATSENEGYYGYTF.

The CDR3 DNA sequence: TGTGCCAGCAGGCCGCGGGGGGGCTCCTACAATGAGCAGTTCTTC. Its protein product is CASRPRGGSYNEQFF. The chain couples TRBV5-4 to TRBJ2-1; 9 nucleotides match TRBD2. The germline CDR1 and CDR2 sequences are SGHNT and YYREEE (reference sequence). V trimming: 5 bases; J trimming: 0 bases; junction bases outside the gene matches: 3. CDR3 length equals 15 residues.

This clone was picked up one time. This chain connects TRBV5-1 to TRBJ2-1; TRBD2 matches at 12 bases. This CDR3 spans 16 amino acids. V was pared by 4 bases and J by 8 bases, with 10 bases of the junction left unmatched. The germline V gene has CDR1 SGHRS and CDR2 YFSETQ. CDR3 loop: CASSTSELAGGHEQFF. DNA for the CDR3: TGCGCCAGCAGCACCTCCGAACTAGCGGGGGGCCATGAGCAGTTCTTC.

This clone was picked up one time. The chain combines TRBV4-2 with TRBJ1-4; no firm D call. Germline values: CDR1 LGHNA, CDR2 YNFKEQ. This CDR3 is 16 amino acids long. Trimming stripped 4 bases from V and 4 bases from J, with 16 bases between. Here the CDR3 reads CASSPHSVGLNEKLFF. The CDR3, as DNA: TGTGCCAGCAGCCCGCACTCGGTAGGACTTAATGAAAAACTGTTTTTT.

The chain joins TRBV10-3 to TRBJ2-5, with 7 nucleotides matching TRBD1. The CDR3 extends over 13 amino acids. The junction had 3 bases not matched to a gene; V was cut back by 6 bases and J by 2 bases. Germline V lookup: CDR1 ENHRY, CDR2 SYGVKD. The DNA for the CDR3 is TGTGCCATCAGGGGACAGTCTCAAGAGACCCAGTACTTC. Its protein product is CAIRGQSQETQYF.

The rearrangement joins TRBV28 to TRBJ2-2, with unresolved D. Per the germline V gene, CDR1 is MDHEN and CDR2 is SYDVKM. This CDR3 comprises 12 residues. The V end lost 3 bases, the J end lost 6 bases, and 5 bases lay between the germline ends. The CDR3 nucleotides are TGTGCCAGCAGTTTTTTAGCCGGGGAGCTGTTTTTT. This gives the protein CASSFLAGELFF. Looking up the rest from reference TRBV28 and TRBJ2-2 gives the full variable domain: DVKVTQSSRYLVKRTGEKVFLECVQDMDHENMFWYRQDPGLGLRLIYFSYDVKMKEKGDIPEGYSVSREKKERFSLILESASTNQTSMYLCASSFLAGELFFGEGSRLTVL.

The DNA for the CDR3 is TGTGCCAGCAGCTTAAGTGCAACTAATGAAAAACTGTTTTTT. Translating it yields CASSLSATNEKLFF. The chain recombines TRBV7-9 with TRBJ1-4; no clear D gene. Germline assignment: CDR1 SEHNR and CDR2 FQNEAQ (reference sequence). The CDR3 runs to 14 residues. Trimming took 2 bases from V and 0 from J, leaving 4 bases between them.

The chain is built from TRBV18 and TRBJ1-2; D gene unclear. This CDR3 region has 15 residues. Trimming stripped 2 bases from V and 1 base from J, with 11 bases between. The germline V gene encodes CDR1 KGHSH and CDR2 LQKENI. In DNA form, the CDR3 reads TGTGCCAGCTCACCAAGTACAGCGGGTAACTATGGCTACACCTTC. Translated: CASSPSTAGNYGYTF.

This chain joins TRBV23-1 and TRBJ2-5; D not resolved. TRBV23-1 is identified as an open reading frame with a role that is uncertain. Trimming pared 2 bases from V and 0 bases from J, leaving 10 bases between. The CDR3 covers 15 residues. As DNA, the CDR3 is TGCGCCAGCAGTCAAAACTCCAGGAACCAAGAGACCCAGTACTTC. It codes for CASSQNSRNQETQYF.

This rearrangement joins TRBV28 to TRBJ2-5; D is uncertain. This CDR3 spans 15 amino acids. Trimming shortened V by 3 bases and J by 1 base, and 12 bases separated the two germline ends. Germline V gene data show CDR1 as MDHEN and CDR2 as SYDVKM. The CDR3: CASSFYKDTQETQYF. The CDR3 nucleotides read TGTGCCAGCAGTTTTTACAAAGACACCCAAGAGACCCAGTACTTC.

CDR3 DNA sequence: TGTGCCAGCAGCCAAGAGGGGGGAAGGTTTAATGAAAAACTGTTTTTT. It is translated as CASSQEGGRFNEKLFF. The V gene is TRBV4-2, the J gene TRBJ1-4; D is possibly TRBD1 (5 bases). The CDR3 is 16 residues long. Germline V gives CDR1 LGHNA, CDR2 YNFKEQ. The V end lost 0 bases, the J end lost 4 bases, and 12 bases lay between the germline ends.

The chain couples TRBV9 to TRBJ2-7; D ambiguous. Germline assignment: CDR1 SGDLS and CDR2 YYNGEE. The CDR3 covers 14 residues. Trimming left V 1 base short and J 3 bases short, with 11 bases between. CDR3 sequence: CASSVQAFGYEQYF. The CDR3 coding sequence is TGTGCCAGCAGCGTACAGGCGTTCGGCTACGAGCAGTACTTC.

The chain recombines TRBV5-1 with TRBJ1-2, with 8 bases fitting TRBD1. The CDR3 loop spans 14 amino acids. CDR1 is SGHRS, CDR2 YFSETQ, per germline. Losses at the gene ends were 4 bases for V and 3 bases for J; bases not matched to a gene: 5. CDR3 sequence (DNA): TGCGCCAGCAGCGCGACAGGGGTGGACTATGGCTACACCTTC. Encoded protein: CASSATGVDYGYTF.

In its sample, this clone was seen once. The V gene is TRBV7-2, the J gene TRBJ2-3; 10 nucleotides align to TRBD2. V shed 5 bases and J 5 bases; nucleotides not matched to a gene: 7. The CDR3 has 15 residues. The V gene's germline CDR1 is SGHTA and CDR2 FQGNSA. The chain's CDR3 is CASSQSVAGGDTQYF. The CDR3 coding sequence is TGTGCCAGCAGCCAATCCGTAGCGGGGGGAGATACGCAGTATTTT.

V is TRBV28 and J is TRBJ2-3, with TRBD2 as a possible D gene (6 bases). The CDR3 spans 14 residues. V was cut by 10 bases and J by 8 bases, with 22 bases left in between. CDR1 MDHEN and CDR2 SYDVKM come from the germline V gene. For the CDR3, the DNA is TGTGCCATCCGGGACTCCCGTGGTGATGGTACGCAGTATTTT. Translated, it gives CAIRDSRGDGTQYF.

The CDR3 here is CSAASGSDQPQHF. CDR3 nucleotide sequence: TGCAGCGCCGCGTCAGGGTCGGATCAGCCCCAGCATTTT. The chain carries TRBV29-1 and TRBJ1-5, with a tentative D call TRBD1 (5 bases). V lost 7 bases and J lost 5, with 15 bases in between. The germline V gene encodes CDR1 SQVTM and CDR2 ANQGSEA. CDR3 length equals 13 residues.

The chain combines TRBV6-5 with TRBJ2-7; possible D gene TRBD1, 6 bases. Germline values: CDR1 MNHEY, CDR2 SVGAGI. The CDR3 runs 15 residues. V gave up 2 bases and J gave up 3 bases, with 14 bases separating them. The CDR3, as DNA: TGTGCCAGCAGTTACGCCAGGGGAAGAAACTACGAGCAGTACTTC. It codes for CASSYARGRNYEQYF.

J is TRBJ2-5 and V is TRBV11-2, with D tentatively TRBD1 or TRBD2 (5 bases each). The end of the DNA aligns better with TRBJ2-7, so the J call may be wrong. The CDR3 runs to 15 residues. Germline CDR1 reads SGHAT; CDR2 reads FQNNGV. The CDR3 sequence is CASSSLAADIREQYF. The CDR3 region has the DNA TGTGCCAGCAGCTCCCTCGCAGCGGACATTCGCGAGCAGTACTTC.

Remarks on this clone: An end of the junction does not agree with germline; a read error may underlie this. The rearrangement uses TRBV4-3 and TRBJ1-2, with D unclear. There are 16 residues in the CDR3. The V gene's germline CDR1 is LGHNA and CDR2 YSLEER. The CDR3: CASSPDVGRTKYGYTF. As DNA, the CDR3 is TGCGCCAGCAGCCCAGACGTCGGCCGAACTAAATATGGCTACACCTTC.

This rearrangement joins TRBV5-4 to TRBJ1-2, with a tentative D call TRBD1 (5 bases). The CDR3 is 15 residues long. Trimming took off 2 bases at V and 2 bases at J, with 13 bases between the two ends. CDR1 is SGHNT, CDR2 YYREEE, per germline (reference sequence). This CDR3 is CASSFHGRGNYGYTF. In DNA form, the CDR3 reads TGTGCCAGCAGCTTCCACGGACGGGGGAACTATGGCTACACCTTC. Combining the CDR3 with reference TRBV5-4 and TRBJ1-2 gives the whole variable domain ETGVTQSPTHLIKTRGQQVTLRCSSQSGHNTVSWYQQALGQGPQFIFQYYREEENGRGNFPPRFSGLQFPNYSSELNVNALELDDSALYLCASSFHGRGNYGYTFGSGTRLTVV.

The chain recombines TRBV2 with TRBJ1-5; the match to TRBD1 covers 7 bases. Germline V CDR1 and CDR2: SNHLY, FYNNEI. V lost 6 bases, J lost 2 bases, and 4 bases stayed unmatched. The length of the CDR3 is 14 residues. Written as DNA, the CDR3 is TGTGCCAGCAGGGGAGACAGGGGCAATCAGCCCCAGCATTTT. It specifies CASRGDRGNQPQHF.